This T cell receptor (beta chain) was documented in a study of OX40 agonist ivuxolimab in advanced cancers. Sequenced by immunoSEQ multiplex PCR; TCRdb stores in-frame clones only, minus some. Of tens of thousands of clones listed, approximately 88% are singletons. Concerning this clone itself: The antigen is undetermined.

The CDR3 consists of 13 residues. Germline V gene sequence: CDR1 SGHTA, CDR2 FQGNSA. Trimming cost V 7 bases and J 8 bases, with 17 bases left between them. Study-wide results and caveats: Low normalized clonal expansion also occurred in some nonresponding patients.

This receptor was obtained from an adult with an advanced solid tumor such as melanoma, head and neck, liver or kidney cancer. Source: CD4+ or CD8+ T cells sorted from blood, taken in a trial of the OX40 agonist ivuxolimab. The chain links TRBV7-2 to TRBJ1-2; D remains ambiguous. In nucleotides, the CDR3 is TGTGCCAGCACCTTCTTCTCGACAATGGGCTACACCTTC. It encodes CASTFFSTMGYTF.